This TCR beta chain was sequenced during a study of T cells in Graves' hyperthyroidism and ophthalmopathy. About the study: Prior to any treatment, at the point of initial diagnosis, peripheral blood was collected. General study points: In the blood, most expanded thyroid clonotypes above 0.001 appeared as well.

Concerning this clonotype: What it recognizes is unknown.

The investigators amplified TCR beta CDR3 regions from RNA transcripts. In the first-round RT-PCR of the TCR CDR3, the HTBI primer set was used. TCRdb reprocessed the multiplex PCR reads with MiXCR, giving one entry per CDR3 protein. The table records 700,000 to 850,000 distinct CDR3 sequences, 30% to 40% of them present only once. Between the trimmed V and J ends, which lost 0 bases and 5 bases, there was a span of 11 bases. CDR1 is SGHRS, CDR2 YFSETQ, per germline. The CDR3 has 14 residues. This clonotype was sampled from a woman in her thirties or forties with Graves' hyperthyroidism. The genes are TRBV5-1 and TRBJ2-5; D perhaps matches TRBD2 (5 bases). Sequencing input: blood. For the CDR3, the DNA is TGCGCCAGCAGCTTGGCAGAGGGATCCGAGACCCAGTACTTC. As protein: CASSLAEGSETQYF.